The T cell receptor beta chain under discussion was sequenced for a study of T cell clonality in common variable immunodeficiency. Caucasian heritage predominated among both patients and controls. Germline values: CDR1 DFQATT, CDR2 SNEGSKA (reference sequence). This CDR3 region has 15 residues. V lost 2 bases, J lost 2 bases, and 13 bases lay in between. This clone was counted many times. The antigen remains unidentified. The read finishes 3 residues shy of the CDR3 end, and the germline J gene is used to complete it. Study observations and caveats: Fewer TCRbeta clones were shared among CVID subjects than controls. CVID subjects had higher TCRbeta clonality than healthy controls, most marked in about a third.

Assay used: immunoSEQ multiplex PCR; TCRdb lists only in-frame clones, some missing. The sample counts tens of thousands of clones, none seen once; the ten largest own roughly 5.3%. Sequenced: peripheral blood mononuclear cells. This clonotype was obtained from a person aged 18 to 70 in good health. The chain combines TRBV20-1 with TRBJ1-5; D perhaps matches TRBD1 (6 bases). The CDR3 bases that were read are TGCAGTGCTAGAAAGCCAGGGGATCGCAATCAGCCC. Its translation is CSARKPGDRNQP. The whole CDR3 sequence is CSARKPGDRNQPQHF.